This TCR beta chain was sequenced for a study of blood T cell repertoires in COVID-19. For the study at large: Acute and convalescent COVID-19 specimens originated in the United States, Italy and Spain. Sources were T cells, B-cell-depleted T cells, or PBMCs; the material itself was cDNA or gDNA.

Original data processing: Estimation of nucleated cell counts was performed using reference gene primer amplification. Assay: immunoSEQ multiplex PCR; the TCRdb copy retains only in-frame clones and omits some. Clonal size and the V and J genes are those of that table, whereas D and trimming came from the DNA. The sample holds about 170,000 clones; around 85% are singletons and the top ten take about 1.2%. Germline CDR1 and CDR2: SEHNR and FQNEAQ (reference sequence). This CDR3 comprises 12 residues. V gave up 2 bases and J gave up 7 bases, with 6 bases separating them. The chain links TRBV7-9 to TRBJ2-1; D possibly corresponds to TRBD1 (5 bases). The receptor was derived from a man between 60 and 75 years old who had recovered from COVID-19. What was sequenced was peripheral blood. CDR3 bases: TGTGCCAGCAGCTTACAGGGAAATGAGCAGTTCTTC. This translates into CASSLQGNEQFF.